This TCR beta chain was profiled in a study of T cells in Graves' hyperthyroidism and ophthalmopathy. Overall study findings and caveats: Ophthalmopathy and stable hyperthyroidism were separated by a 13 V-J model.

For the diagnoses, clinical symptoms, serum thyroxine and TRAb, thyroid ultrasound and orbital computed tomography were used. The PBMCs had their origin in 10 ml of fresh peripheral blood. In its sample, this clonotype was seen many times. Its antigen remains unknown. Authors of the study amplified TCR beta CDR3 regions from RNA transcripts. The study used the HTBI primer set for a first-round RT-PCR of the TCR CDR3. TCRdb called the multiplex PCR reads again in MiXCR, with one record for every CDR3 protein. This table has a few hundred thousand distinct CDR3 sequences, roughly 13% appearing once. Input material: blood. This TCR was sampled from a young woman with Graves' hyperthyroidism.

The CDR3 spells CSVAGPIRNTEAFF. The CDR3, as DNA: TGCAGCGTTGCCGGACCAATAAGGAACACTGAAGCTTTCTTT. This chain connects TRBV29-1 to TRBJ1-1; D is unresolved. The CDR3 totals 14 residues. The germline V gene encodes CDR1 SQVTM and CDR2 ANQGSEA. V lost 4 bases to trimming and J lost 1 base, with 13 bases between them.